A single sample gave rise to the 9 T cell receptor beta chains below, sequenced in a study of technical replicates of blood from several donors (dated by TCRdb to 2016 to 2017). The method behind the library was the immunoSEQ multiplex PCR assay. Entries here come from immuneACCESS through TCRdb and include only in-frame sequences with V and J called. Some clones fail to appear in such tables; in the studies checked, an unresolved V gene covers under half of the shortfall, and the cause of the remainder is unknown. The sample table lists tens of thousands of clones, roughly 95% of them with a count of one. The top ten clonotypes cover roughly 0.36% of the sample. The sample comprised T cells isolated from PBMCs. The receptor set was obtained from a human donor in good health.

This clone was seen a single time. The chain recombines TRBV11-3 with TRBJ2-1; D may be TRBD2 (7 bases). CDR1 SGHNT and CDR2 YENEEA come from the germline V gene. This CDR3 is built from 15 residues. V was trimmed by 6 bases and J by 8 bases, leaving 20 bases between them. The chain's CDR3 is CASSRGGPSGDEQFF. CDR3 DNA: TGTGCCAGCAGTAGGGGGGGGCCTTCGGGTGATGAGCAGTTCTTC. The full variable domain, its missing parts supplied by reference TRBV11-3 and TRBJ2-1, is EAGVVQSPRYKIIEKKQPVAFWCNPISGHNTLYWYLQNLGQGPELLIRYENEEAVDDSQLPKDRFSAERLKGVDSTLKIQPAELGDSAVYLCASSRGGPSGDEQFFGPGTRLTVL.

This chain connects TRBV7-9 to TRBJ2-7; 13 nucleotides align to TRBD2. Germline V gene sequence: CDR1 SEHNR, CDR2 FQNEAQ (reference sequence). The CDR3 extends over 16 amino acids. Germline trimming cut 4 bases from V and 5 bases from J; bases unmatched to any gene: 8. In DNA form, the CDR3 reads TGTGCCAGCAGCTCGGGACTAGCGGGACTCGGGCACGAGCAGTACTTC. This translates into CASSSGLAGLGHEQYF.

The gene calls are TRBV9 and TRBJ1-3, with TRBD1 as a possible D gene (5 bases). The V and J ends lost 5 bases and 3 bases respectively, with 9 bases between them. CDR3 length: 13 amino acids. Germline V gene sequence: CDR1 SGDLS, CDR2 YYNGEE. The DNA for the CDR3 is TGTGCCAGCAGGAGCAGGGATGGAAACACCATATATTTT. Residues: CASRSRDGNTIYF.

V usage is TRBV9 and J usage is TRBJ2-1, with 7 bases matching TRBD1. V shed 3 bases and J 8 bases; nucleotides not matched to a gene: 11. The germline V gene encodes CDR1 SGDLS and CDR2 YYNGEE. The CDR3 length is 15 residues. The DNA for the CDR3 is TGTGCCAGCAGCGCCCCGGGACAGTTCCTGGATGAGCAGTTCTTC. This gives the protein CASSAPGQFLDEQFF.

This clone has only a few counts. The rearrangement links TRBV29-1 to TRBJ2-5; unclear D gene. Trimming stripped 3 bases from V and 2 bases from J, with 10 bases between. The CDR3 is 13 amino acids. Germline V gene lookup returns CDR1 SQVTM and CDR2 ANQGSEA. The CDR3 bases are TGCAGCGTTGATACCTTGGCTCAAGAGACCCAGTACTTC. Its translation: CSVDTLAQETQYF.

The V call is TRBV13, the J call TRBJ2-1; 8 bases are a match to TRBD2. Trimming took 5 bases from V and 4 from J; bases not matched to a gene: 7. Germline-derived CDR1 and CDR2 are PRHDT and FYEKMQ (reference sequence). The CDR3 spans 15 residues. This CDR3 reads CASSQGLEVYNEQFF. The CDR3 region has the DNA TGTGCCAGCAGCCAGGGACTAGAAGTTTACAATGAGCAGTTCTTC.

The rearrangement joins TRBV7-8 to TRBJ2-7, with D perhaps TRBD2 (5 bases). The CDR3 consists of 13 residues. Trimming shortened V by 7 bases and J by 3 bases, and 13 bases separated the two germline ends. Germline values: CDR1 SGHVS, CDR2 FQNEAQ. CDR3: CASIPGIGYEQYF. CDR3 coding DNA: TGTGCCAGCATCCCCGGGATCGGCTACGAGCAGTACTTC.

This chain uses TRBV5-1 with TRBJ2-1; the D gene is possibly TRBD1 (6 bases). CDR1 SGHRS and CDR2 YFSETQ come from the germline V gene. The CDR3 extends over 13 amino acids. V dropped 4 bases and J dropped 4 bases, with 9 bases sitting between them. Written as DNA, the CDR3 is TGCGCCAGCAGCCAAGGACAGTACAATGAGCAGTTCTTC. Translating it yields CASSQGQYNEQFF.

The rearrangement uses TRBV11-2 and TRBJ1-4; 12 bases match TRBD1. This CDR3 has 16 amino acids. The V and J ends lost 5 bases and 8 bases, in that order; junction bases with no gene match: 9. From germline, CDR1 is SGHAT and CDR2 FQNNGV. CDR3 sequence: CASSKRGTGGREKLFF. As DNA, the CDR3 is TGTGCCAGCAGCAAACGAGGGACAGGGGGCAGGGAAAAACTGTTTTTT.